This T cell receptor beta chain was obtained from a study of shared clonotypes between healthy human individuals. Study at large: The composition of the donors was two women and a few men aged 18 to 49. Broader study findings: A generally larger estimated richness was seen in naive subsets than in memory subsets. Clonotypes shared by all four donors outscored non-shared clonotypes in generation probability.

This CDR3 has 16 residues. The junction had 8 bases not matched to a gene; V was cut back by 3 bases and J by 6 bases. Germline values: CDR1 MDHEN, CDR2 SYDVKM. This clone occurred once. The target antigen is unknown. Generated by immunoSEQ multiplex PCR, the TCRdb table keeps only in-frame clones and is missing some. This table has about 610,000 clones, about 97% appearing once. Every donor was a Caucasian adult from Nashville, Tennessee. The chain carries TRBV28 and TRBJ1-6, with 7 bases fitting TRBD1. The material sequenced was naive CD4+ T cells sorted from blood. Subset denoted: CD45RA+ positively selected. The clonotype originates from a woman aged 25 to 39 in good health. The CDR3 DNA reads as TGTGCCAGCAGTTTTATTCAGGGACAGACTAATTCACCCCTCCACTTT. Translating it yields CASSFIQGQTNSPLHF.